Included here is one TCR beta chain sequence, with context. Its antigen remains unidentified. V was shortened by 6 bases and J by 7 bases, with 19 bases between the two germline ends. The CDR3 extends over 14 amino acids. This record comes from a study of blood T cells in healthy people across ages. Study-level results: PBMCs went unsorted, and a conclusive naive versus antigen-experienced comparison was therefore prevented. Comparison with aged donors showed that long-lived donors had more naive CD4+ cells and higher diversity.

A sample-barcoded 5' primer and a J-beta primer mix were used in a second PCR of about 6 to 11 cycles. The authors tagged each cDNA molecule using a template-switch adaptor with 12 random nucleotides. TCRdb independently ran MiXCR on the 5' RACE reads; one entry per CDR3 protein. The table records approximately 810,000 distinct CDR3 sequences, under 40% of them present only once. The authors isolated at least 6.5 million PBMCs per sample. The chain carries TRBV12-3 or TRBV12-4 and TRBJ2-7, with D possibly TRBD2 on 5 matching bases. Sample: blood. The receptor's source is a man aged 18 to 29 in good health. CDR3 sequence: CASRLNGGHNEQYF. The CDR3 DNA is TGTGCCAGCAGGCTCAACGGAGGCCACAATGAGCAGTACTTC.